A single sample is the source of the 26 T cell receptor beta chains below, sequenced in a study of shared clonotypes between healthy human individuals. CD8 cells classed as naive were CD45RO-negative and positively selected for CCR7, excluding terminally differentiated effector memory CD45RA+ cells. The method was immunoSEQ multiplex PCR; TCRdb's version includes in-frame clones alone and lacks a portion of them. Altogether about 2.1 million clones are present, 85% to 95% being singletons, with the ten largest covering 1.7%. Material: naive CD8+ T cells from PBMCs. The receptors come from a man in his late teens or twenties in good health. Some clones in this sample may be carry-over from other donors' samples.

The V call is TRBV5-6, the J call TRBJ2-5, with a tentative D call TRBD1 (5 bases). The length of the CDR3 is 13 residues. Per the germline V gene, CDR1 is SGHDT and CDR2 is YYEEEE. Trimming left V 4 bases short and J 1 base short, with 8 bases between. The CDR3 is CASSGARQETQYF. The CDR3 nucleotides are TGTGCCAGCAGCGGGGCCCGCCAAGAGACCCAGTACTTC.

V gene TRBV7-9 combines with J gene TRBJ1-2, with D perhaps TRBD1 (5 bases). This CDR3 region has 16 residues. Per germline, CDR1 SEHNR and CDR2 FQNEAQ (reference sequence). V lost 2 bases, J lost 2 bases, and 15 bases lay in between. The CDR3 protein is CASSLTKGIINYGYTF. CDR3 nucleotide sequence: TGTGCCAGCAGCTTAACGAAGGGGATAATAAACTATGGCTACACCTTC.

This chain connects TRBV29-1 to TRBJ2-1, with 11 bases fitting TRBD2. The germline gives CDR1 SQVTM, CDR2 ANQGSEA. The CDR3 consists of 18 residues. After removal of 0 bases from V and 0 bases from J, the junction contained 7 bases not matched to a gene. CDR3 sequence reads: CSVEDRGLAGFSYNEQFF. The CDR3 DNA sequence: TGCAGCGTTGAAGATCGTGGACTAGCGGGCTTCTCCTACAATGAGCAGTTCTTC.

This chain joins TRBV5-6 and TRBJ2-6, with unresolved D. The CDR3 runs to 17 residues. The germline V gene encodes CDR1 SGHDT and CDR2 YYEEEE. V lost 0 bases and J 3 bases, leaving 13 bases between the germline ends. The CDR3 spells CASSLAFTTSGANVLTF. In DNA, the CDR3 is TGTGCCAGCAGCTTGGCTTTTACTACCAGTGGGGCCAACGTCCTGACTTTC.

The gene calls are TRBV7-9 and TRBJ2-7; perhaps TRBD2 as D (5 bases). Between the trimmed V and J ends, which lost 4 bases and 2 bases, there was a span of 9 bases. Per the germline V gene, CDR1 is SEHNR and CDR2 is FQNEAQ (reference sequence). The CDR3 runs 13 residues. The CDR3 loop is CASSSTGTYEQYF. The CDR3 DNA follows: TGTGCCAGCAGCTCAACGGGAACCTACGAGCAGTACTTC.

The CDR3 sequence: CASSPRDRGDEKLFF. In DNA form, the CDR3 reads TGTGCCAGCAGCCCACGGGACAGGGGCGATGAAAAACTGTTTTTT. The chain couples TRBV7-6 to TRBJ1-4; 10 nucleotides line up with TRBD1. Germline-derived CDR1 and CDR2 are SGHVS and FNYEAQ. The CDR3 is 15 residues long. Trimming at V came to 5 bases and at J to 6 bases, leaving 6 bases not matched to a gene.

The CDR3: CAISEPDREAEAFF. The DNA of the CDR3 is TGTGCCATCAGTGAGCCGGACAGGGAGGCTGAAGCTTTCTTT. The chain links TRBV10-3 to TRBJ1-1, with TRBD1 matching over 8 bases. Per the germline V gene, CDR1 is ENHRY and CDR2 is SYGVKD. This CDR3 is built from 14 residues. V gave up 2 bases and J gave up 6 bases; unmatched junction bases: 5.

This clone was detected only a few times. This chain joins TRBV7-9 and TRBJ1-3, with D hard to call. CDR1 and CDR2 from the germline V gene are SEHNR and FQNEAQ (reference sequence). V lost 1 base to trimming and J lost 11 bases, with 9 bases between them. The CDR3 covers 12 residues. This chain's CDR3 is CASSLGIVPIYF. CDR3 nucleotide sequence: TGTGCCAGCAGCTTAGGGATCGTACCCATATATTTT.

The chain carries TRBV28 and TRBJ2-7; TRBD2 matches 9 bases. Per the germline V gene, CDR1 is MDHEN and CDR2 is SYDVKM. V dropped 1 base and J dropped 6; count of bases not matched to a gene: 10. There are 16 residues in the CDR3. The CDR3 spells CASSLSPREGMGEQYF. The CDR3 bases are TGTGCCAGCAGTTTATCCCCGCGGGAGGGTATGGGCGAGCAGTACTTC.

The chain is built from TRBV6-1 and TRBJ1-1; possible D gene TRBD1, 5 bases. The CDR3 has 14 residues. Germline CDR1 and CDR2: MNHNS and SASEGT. Trimming shortened V by 7 bases and J by 0 bases, and 12 bases separated the two germline ends. CDR3 sequence reads: CASTGRGLNTEAFF. The CDR3 nucleotides read TGTGCCAGCACCGGGAGGGGCTTGAACACTGAAGCTTTCTTT.

The J gene is TRBJ2-7, the V gene TRBV6-5; a possible D gene is TRBD1 (6 bases). This CDR3 region has 15 residues. Trimming cost V 4 bases and J 7 bases, with 20 bases left between them. The germline CDR1 and CDR2 sequences are MNHEY and SVGAGI. The CDR3 region is CASSSPDRTFGEQYF. The DNA of the CDR3 is TGTGCCAGCAGTTCTCCCGACAGGACCTTCGGGGAGCAGTACTTC.

The chain joins TRBV5-1 to TRBJ1-5; no definite D call. The CDR3 extends over 17 amino acids. V lost 0 bases and J lost 0, with 13 bases in between. Germline V gene lookup returns CDR1 SGHRS and CDR2 YFSETQ. CDR3 protein: CASSLGLQTISNQPQHF. The CDR3 nucleotides are TGCGCCAGCAGCTTGGGGCTACAGACTATTAGCAATCAGCCCCAGCATTTT.

The rearrangement links TRBV5-4 to TRBJ2-1; TRBD2 matches 14 bases. Unmatched junction bases numbered 8, after V lost 4 bases and J lost 8 bases. Germline assignment: CDR1 SGHNT and CDR2 YYREEE (reference sequence). The CDR3 sequence is 16 residues long. CDR3 loop: CASSPGLAGDYHEQFF. The CDR3 DNA is TGTGCCAGCAGCCCGGGACTAGCGGGAGATTATCATGAGCAGTTCTTC.

This clone was picked up one time. The CDR3 sequence: CASSTRADGAGANVLTF. CDR3 sequence (DNA): TGTGCCAGCAGTACCCGGGCGGATGGGGCGGGGGCCAACGTCCTGACTTTC. The chain uses TRBV28 and TRBJ2-6; the D gene is possibly TRBD1 (5 bases). Trimming removed 5 bases from V and 4 bases from J, with 18 bases in between. The CDR3 extends over 17 amino acids. Germline V gene data show CDR1 as MDHEN and CDR2 as SYDVKM.

The V and J genes are TRBV27 and TRBJ2-7, with TRBD2 matching 7 bases. Germline V gives CDR1 MNHEY, CDR2 SMNVEV (reference sequence). V lost 4 bases to trimming and J lost 5 bases; unmatched junction nucleotides: 11. This CDR3 is 15 amino acids long. The CDR3 DNA follows: TGTGCCAGCAGTTCTTTCTCGGGGGGAAGGGACGAGCAGTACTTC. Amino acids: CASSSFSGGRDEQYF.

Comment on this clone: This CDR3 is also generated by other DNA sequences in the sample. This rearrangement joins TRBV19 to TRBJ2-7; 10 nucleotides align to TRBD1. V was clipped by 5 bases and J by 3 bases; unmatched bases: 4. Per the germline V gene, CDR1 is LNHDA and CDR2 is SQIVND (reference sequence). The CDR3 length is 14 residues. The CDR3 sequence: CASSPGQGGYEQYF. The CDR3 DNA is TGTGCCAGTAGTCCCGGACAGGGGGGCTACGAGCAGTACTTC.

Worth noting for this clone: The same CDR3 also results from other DNA sequences found in this sample. The rearrangement links TRBV9 to TRBJ2-5; TRBD2 matches at 9 bases. V lost 4 bases and J lost 4; bases outside the gene matches: 8. The germline gives CDR1 SGDLS, CDR2 YYNGEE. This CDR3 is built from 15 residues. The CDR3 region has the DNA TGTGCCAGCAGCCCCGCGGGAGGGCGGGGAGAGACCCAGTACTTC. It specifies CASSPAGGRGETQYF.

V gene TRBV27 combines with J gene TRBJ2-1, with 7 bases identical to TRBD2. Germline CDR1 is MNHEY and CDR2 is SMNVEV (reference sequence). The V gene end was trimmed by 7 bases and the J gene end by 4 bases; junction bases not matched to a gene: 4. This CDR3 is 13 amino acids long. CDR3 sequence: CASKGLIYNEQFF. Written as DNA, the CDR3 is TGTGCCAGCAAGGGACTAATATACAATGAGCAGTTCTTC.

The chain has TRBV5-8 and TRBJ2-7; D call uncertain. The V end lost 2 bases, the J end lost 1 base, and 7 bases lay between the germline ends. The CDR3 totals 13 residues. CDR1 and CDR2 (germline): SGHTS, YDEGEE. CDR3 DNA sequence: TGTGCCAGCAGCTTCATGGTTTCCTACGAGCAGTACTTC. Amino acids: CASSFMVSYEQYF.

CDR3: CASSLFLGTGNGYTF. CDR3 sequence (DNA): TGTGCCAGCAGTTTATTTCTCGGGACAGGGAATGGCTACACCTTC. The chain carries TRBV27 and TRBJ1-2, with 9 bases fitting TRBD1. CDR1 is MNHEY, CDR2 SMNVEV, per germline (reference sequence). The CDR3 covers 15 residues. The trim removed 1 base at V and 6 bases at J, leaving 6 bases unmatched.

The rearrangement uses TRBV7-9 and TRBJ1-2, with D unclear. The CDR3 sequence is 16 residues long. V dropped 4 bases and J dropped 1 base, with 16 bases sitting between them. From germline, CDR1 is SEHNR and CDR2 FQNEAQ (reference sequence). CDR3 DNA: TGTGCCAGCAGCTCCCCGCAGGAACGGTTTAACTATGGCTACACCTTC. Residues: CASSSPQERFNYGYTF.

The chain recombines TRBV5-1 with TRBJ2-1, with 8 nucleotides matching TRBD1. Trimming at V came to 5 bases and at J to 2 bases, leaving 3 bases not matched to a gene. This CDR3 has 14 amino acids. The germline gives CDR1 SGHRS, CDR2 YFSETQ. The CDR3 region is CASRQDRAYNEQFF. DNA for the CDR3: TGCGCCAGCAGACAGGACAGGGCCTACAATGAGCAGTTCTTC. The whole variable domain, remainder taken from reference TRBV5-1 and TRBJ2-1, is KAGVTQTPRYLIKTRGQQVTLSCSPISGHRSVSWYQQTPGQGLQFLFEYFSETQRNKGNFPGRFSGRQFSNSRSEMNVSTLELGDSALYLCASRQDRAYNEQFFGPGTRLTVL.

This chain links TRBV28 with TRBJ1-3; weak D call: TRBD1 (5 bases). Trimming left V 5 bases short and J 0 bases short, with 17 bases between. CDR1 is MDHEN, CDR2 SYDVKM, per germline. CDR3 length: 17 residues. CDR3 sequence: CASSPLGTDVSGNTIYF. The CDR3 nucleotides read TGTGCCAGCAGTCCTCTGGGGACGGATGTCTCTGGAAACACCATATATTTT.

The genes are TRBV6-6 and TRBJ1-2, with D unclear. Trimming removed 8 bases at V and 2 bases at J, with 9 bases between. CDR3 size: 12 residues. Germline V gene sequence: CDR1 MNHNY, CDR2 SVGAGI (reference sequence). The chain's CDR3 is CASGMSNYGYTF. In nucleotides, the CDR3 is TGTGCCAGCGGAATGTCAAACTATGGCTACACCTTC.

The chain employs TRBV2 and TRBJ2-1; 10 bases are shared with TRBD1. The germline gives CDR1 SNHLY, CDR2 FYNNEI. This CDR3 contains 14 residues. V trimming: 4 bases; J trimming: 7 bases; junction bases outside the gene matches: 4. This CDR3 is CASSGGQGRNEQFF. In DNA, the CDR3 is TGTGCCAGCAGTGGGGGACAGGGGCGGAATGAGCAGTTCTTC.

J is TRBJ2-1 and V is TRBV25-1, with TRBD2 matching 7 bases. The V and J ends lost 8 bases and 10 bases, in that order; junction bases with no gene match: 5. Germline assignment: CDR1 MGHDK and CDR2 SYGVNS. The CDR3 runs 11 residues. CDR3 sequence reads: CASGGGREQFF. In nucleotides, the CDR3 is TGTGCCAGCGGGGGGGGACGGGAGCAGTTCTTC.